The source of this T cell receptor beta chain is a study of T-cell reconstitution after alpha-beta-depleted transplantation in children. Molecular barcoding with unique molecular identifiers was used for the TCRbeta library. MiXCR, applied by TCRdb to the PCR reads, yields one record per CDR3 protein. The sample lists 250,000 to 300,000 distinct CDR3 sequences, approximately 10% occurring once. This clonotype appeared many times. Its antigen remains unidentified. Study-wide results and limits: The origin of high day-60 TCRbeta diversity in some patients lay in surviving recipient T cells and thymic progenitors. T-cell counts and diversity were attributed mostly to newly produced T cells one year after transplant.

V shed 2 bases and J shed 4 bases, with 17 bases lying between them. The CDR3 is 16 amino acids. Germline V CDR1 and CDR2: SGDLS, YYNGEE. The clonotype was recovered from a male patient between 2 and 15 years old who had a stem cell transplant for chronic granulomatous disease, so the T cells may come from the graft donor. This rearrangement joins TRBV9 to TRBJ2-3; TRBD2 might be the D (6 bases). The sample in question was peripheral blood, obtained 180 days after TCRalphabeta/CD19-depleted stem cell transplant. The CDR3 sequence: CASSVWGRRGADTQYF. CDR3 in DNA: TGTGCCAGCAGCGTCTGGGGACGGAGGGGCGCAGATACGCAGTATTTT.